The clone carrying this T cell receptor (beta chain) was seen just once. Its antigen is as yet unknown. The data stem from a study of cytomegalovirus exposure and HLA in healthy donors. Looking at the study overall: Among about 179 million T cells, an earlier analysis found 120 million or so unique TCR beta sequences. Inside one of the first data releases sat around 85 million unique TCRs taken from HLA-typed donors.

In the PCR, 60 Vbeta and 13 Jbeta primers were used. The assay was immunoSEQ multiplex PCR, and TCRdb's table has in-frame clones only and misses some. The table has 60,000 to 75,000 clones, 65% to 85% seen once. Study results and limitations: Another analysis was done later, and it associated 16,951 TCR beta sequences with HLA alleles at 0.05 false discovery rate. In vitro testing confirmed three CMV-associated chains as specific for CMV antigens.

V was trimmed by 11 bases and J by 0 bases, leaving 9 bases between them. This CDR3 contains 12 residues. Germline CDR1 and CDR2: ENHRY and SYGVKD. The sequenced sample was PBMCs. This clonotype was sampled from a woman aged 30 to 39 in good health and CMV-seronegative. This chain joins TRBV10-3 and TRBJ2-3; no clear D gene. CDR3 sequence (DNA): TGTGCCTGCGCCCCTAGCACAGATACGCAGTATTTT. It specifies CACAPSTDTQYF.